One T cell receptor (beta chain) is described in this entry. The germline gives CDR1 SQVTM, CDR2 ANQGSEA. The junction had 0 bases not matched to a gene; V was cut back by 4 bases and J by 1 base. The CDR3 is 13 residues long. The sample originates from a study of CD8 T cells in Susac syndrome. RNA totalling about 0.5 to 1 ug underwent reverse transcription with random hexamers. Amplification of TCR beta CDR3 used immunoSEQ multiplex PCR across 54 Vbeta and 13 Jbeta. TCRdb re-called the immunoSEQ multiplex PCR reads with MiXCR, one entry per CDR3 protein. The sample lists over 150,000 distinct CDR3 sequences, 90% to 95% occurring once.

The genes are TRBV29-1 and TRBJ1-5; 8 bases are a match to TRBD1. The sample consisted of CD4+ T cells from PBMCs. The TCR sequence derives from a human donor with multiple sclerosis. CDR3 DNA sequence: TGCAGCGTTGGGGACAGGAGCAATCAGCCCCAGCATTTT. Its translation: CSVGDRSNQPQHF. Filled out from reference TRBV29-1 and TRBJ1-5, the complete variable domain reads SAVISQKPSRDICQRGTSLTIQCQVDSQVTMMFWYRQQPGQSLTLIATANQGSEATYESGFVIDKFPISRPNLTFSTLTVSNMSPEDSSIYLCSVGDRSNQPQHFGDGTRLSIL.